This TCR beta chain was observed in a study of shared clonotypes between healthy human individuals (TCRdb year 2020). For the study in its entirety: A couple of women and a few men aged 18 to 49 years were included in the cohort. Each donor's leukapheresis produced roughly between about 0.85 and 10 billion PBMCs. For each donor, CD4 naive and CD4 memory were each run on three plates, CD8 naive on two plates, and CD8 memory on one plate. To estimate repertoire size and how much clonotype sharing occurs between individuals, the study deeply sequenced the blood TCR repertoires of about 5 healthy adults. To increase sequencing depth and limit assay-specific biases, TCR repertoire library preparation and sequencing were carried out by different laboratories using diverse techniques.

As concerns this clone: Its antigen is currently not known. No qualities accompany the bases; no much larger clone lies one base away.

Using the deep immunoSEQ assay, multiplex PCR amplified TCR CDR3 regions from genomic DNA. Genomic DNA extracted from each cell subset was distributed evenly over all wells of several immunoSEQ 96-well plates, and each plate served as one replicate. For sorted subsets, 200 ng of genomic DNA, equivalent to 25,000 to 35,000 T cell genomes, went into each replicate PCR. Purified libraries were quantified with a Qubit 3.0 fluorometer, sized on a Bioanalyzer 2100, and re-quantified with the KAPA Library Quantification kit. Every immunoSEQ 96-well plate was sequenced on a dedicated single-read 150-cycle Illumina NextSeq 550 flow cell. The original pipeline was this. Because the immunoSEQ output held only junctional sequences and lacked quality scores, the filtering could not match the filtering applied to full-length reads. Sequences were annotated with PyIR, a Python wrapper for IgBLAST v1.9, using IMGT germline references to assign V/J genes and CDR3. Reads were removed for weak V/J assignments (E-value above 1e-6), missing CDR3, stop codons, out-of-frame junctions, or ambiguous translated residues. V3J clonotypes were defined by identical inferred V gene, J gene, and CDR3 amino acid sequence. Percentage overlap between repertoires was calculated by dividing the number of shared unique clonotypes by the size of the smaller repertoire. Repertoire richness was assessed with RTK rarefaction, the Chao1 estimator, and Recon v2.1 estimates of unobserved clonotypes. OLGA was used to compute generation probabilities for all TCRbeta clonotypes that the gDNA method yielded from a handful of donors. TCRdb provides this immuneACCESS table in a form limited to in-frame rearrangements. Some clones are lacking; in checked studies, under half of them reflect an unresolved V gene, and why the rest are absent is not known. Clone size and the V and J calls come from that table; the DNA yielded D and trimming. A total of over 800,000 clones appear in this sample, approximately 92% of them only once. About 24% of the sample is in the top ten clones.

CDR3 length: 13 amino acids, cysteine to phenylalanine. Solely the CDR3 DNA is kept, with 39 bases framed from the first base. The germline ends are 14 bases apart after V is trimmed by 5 bases and J by 4 bases. CDR1 SQVTM and CDR2 ANQGSEA are derived from the germline V gene. Summary of the overall study and its limitations: Only blood was sampled, and tissue TCR repertoires likely differ from those in blood. Based on pairwise subsampling, the degree of clonotype sharing among donors was expected to be affected by sequencing depth. Incomplete sequencing was indicated by rarefaction of sorted-subset datasets, despite the large sequencing depth. Higher generation probabilities were observed for clonotypes shared by all four sorted-subset donors than for non-shared clonotypes. About 5% of naive CD4, 3.5% of naive CD8, approximately 2% of memory CD4, and less than 0.45% of memory CD8 clonotypes were shared across several donors. Larger estimated clonotype richness was generally found for naive subsets than for memory subsets. The genetic and exposure-history diversity represented was limited by the small number of donors.

CD8 naive samples were obtained by positive selection for CCR7 among CD45RO-negative cells, yielding a CD45RA+CCR7+ population from which TemRA cells were excluded. Healthy HIV-negative adults with no recently reported acute infections or vaccinations were included as donors. Every donor was a Caucasian adult residing in Nashville, Tennessee, USA. Blood was obtained by leukapheresis, after which PBMCs were separated by Ficoll-Histopaque density gradient centrifugation and cryopreserved in liquid nitrogen vapor phase. Analytical flow cytometry was used to check the purity and quantity of every magnetically sorted T cell population. From each sorted fraction, genomic DNA was isolated and quantified by UV absorbance on a Nanodrop 2000c.

The sequence links TRBV29-1 to TRBJ2-5, with no D gene named confidently. The TCR sequence derives from a man between 25 and 39 years old in good health. The sample was naive CD8+ T cells sorted from blood. This sample's cell subset or site label indicates: CD45RA+CCR7+. The sequenced DNA: TGCAGCGTTCCTACCGCGTTAGGAGAGACCCAGTACTTC. Its product reads: CSVPTALGETQYF.